The 5 T cell receptor beta chains presented below share a single source sample, sequenced in a study of T-cell reconstitution after alpha-beta-depleted transplantation in children. For TCRbeta, the library was prepared with unique molecular identifiers. TCRdb itself ran the PCR reads through MiXCR, one entry per CDR3 protein. The sample has thousands of distinct CDR3 sequences; approximately 16% are singletons. The sample consisted of PBMCs, mostly from graft donor cells, taken 60 days after TCRalphabeta/CD19-depleted stem cell transplant. Every receptor here comes from a male patient under 18 who had a stem cell transplant for acute myeloid leukemia, so the T cells may come from the graft donor.

In its sample, this clonotype ranks as medium-sized. V gene TRBV27 combines with J gene TRBJ2-1; D unclear. CDR1 and CDR2 (germline): MNHEY, SMNVEV (reference sequence). This CDR3 is built from 15 residues. V was pared by 5 bases and J by 2 bases, with 13 bases between. The CDR3 DNA reads as TGTGCCAGCAGTCCGGGCAGATACACCTACAATGAGCAGTTCTTC. Amino acid sequence: CASSPGRYTYNEQFF.

This clonotype was counted a few times. The V call is TRBV18, the J call TRBJ1-6, with 7 nucleotides matching TRBD1. In germline, CDR1 is KGHSH, CDR2 LQKENI. Unmatched junction bases numbered 1, after V lost 4 bases and J lost 4 bases. This CDR3 region has 14 residues. Here the CDR3 DNA reads TGTGCCAGCTCACGGGACAGTTATAATTCACCCCTCCACTTT. It codes for CASSRDSYNSPLHF.

In its sample, this clonotype is medium-sized. The CDR3 nucleotides are TGCAGTGCTCCTCACAGCGGGAGTAGAACGTACGAGCAGTACTTC. The encoded protein is CSAPHSGSRTYEQYF. The gene calls are TRBV20-1 and TRBJ2-7; 8 positions agree with TRBD2. This CDR3 spans 15 amino acids. The germline CDR1 and CDR2 sequences are DFQATT and SNEGSKA (reference sequence). Trimming cost V 5 bases and J 4 bases; bases outside gene matches: 13.

The J gene is TRBJ2-1, the V gene TRBV2, with TRBD2 as a possible D gene (5 bases). With 3 bases removed from V and 12 bases from J, the gap between germline ends came to 18 bases. CDR3 length: 14 amino acids. Germline V gene data show CDR1 as SNHLY and CDR2 as FYNNEI. The CDR3 region has the DNA TGTGCCAGCAGTGATTTGTTTACGGACTCCAGGCAGTTCTTC. This sequence encodes CASSDLFTDSRQFF. Using reference TRBV2 and TRBJ2-1 for the parts outside the CDR3, the full variable domain is EPEVTQTPSHQVTQMGQEVILRCVPISNHLYFYWYRQILGQKVEFLVSFYNNEISEKSEIFDDQFSVERPDGSNFTLKIRSTKLEDSAMYFCASSDLFTDSRQFFGPGTRLTVL.

The chain has TRBV27 and TRBJ2-2, with 13 nucleotides matching TRBD2. V lost 3 bases and J lost 7; bases outside the gene matches: 11. CDR3 length: 18 residues. CDR1 and CDR2 (germline): MNHEY, SMNVEV (reference sequence). The CDR3 is CASSFTALAGGPGGELFF. The CDR3 DNA reads as TGTGCCAGCAGTTTTACCGCACTAGCGGGAGGGCCCGGCGGGGAGCTGTTTTTT.